These T cell receptor beta chains were read from a single sample in a study of beta chain features in type 1 diabetes. The method was immunoSEQ multiplex PCR; TCRdb's version includes in-frame clones alone and lacks a portion of them. Altogether around 450,000 clones are present, around 10% being singletons, with the ten largest covering over 0.035%. The sample taken for sequencing was naive CD4+ T cells from blood. The receptors were gathered from a woman under 30 in good health. Each CDR3 is given without its conserved first and last residue.

v_call: TRBV18
j_call: TRBJ2-7
cdr3_aa: ASSPKSGRIYEQY

v_call: TRBV7-9
j_call: TRBJ1-4
cdr3_aa: ASSLADGRGKLF

v_call: TRBV6-5
j_call: TRBJ2-4
cdr3_aa: ASKSLTKNIQY

v_call: TRBV30
j_call: TRBJ2-1
cdr3_aa: AWRHSAGVEQF

v_call: TRBV30
j_call: TRBJ2-3
cdr3_aa: AWSLGTDTQY

v_call: TRBV7-3
j_call: TRBJ2-7
cdr3_aa: ASSPSGNRYEQY

v_call: TRBV4-3
j_call: TRBJ1-1
cdr3_aa: ASSQVWVPGTFTEAF

v_call: TRBV28
j_call: TRBJ2-4
cdr3_aa: ASSLRFSNIQY

v_call: TRBV7-2
j_call: TRBJ2-1
cdr3_aa: ASSLAAMGNEQF

v_call: TRBV7-6
j_call: TRBJ2-5
cdr3_aa: ASSLGMGPQETQY

v_call: TRBV4-2
j_call: TRBJ2-3
cdr3_aa: ASSQVGLSGSGTDTQY

v_call: TRBV6-6
j_call: TRBJ2-5
cdr3_aa: ASSRHQETQY

v_call: TRBV4-1
j_call: TRBJ2-5
cdr3_aa: ASSQRLLERGRETQY

v_call: TRBV2
j_call: TRBJ2-3
cdr3_aa: ASRDRPTDTQY

v_call: TRBV19
j_call: TRBJ2-3
cdr3_aa: ASSPPHDTQY

v_call: TRBV29-1
j_call: TRBJ2-5
cdr3_aa: SVSGRGGETQY

v_call: TRBV29-1
j_call: TRBJ1-4
cdr3_aa: SVAMFGGEKLF

v_call: TRBV7-2
j_call: TRBJ2-7
cdr3_aa: ASSLLNYEQY

v_call: TRBV29-1
j_call: TRBJ1-2
cdr3_aa: SVNRDGYT

v_call: TRBV2
j_call: TRBJ2-5
cdr3_aa: ASSEVLGGETQY

v_call: TRBV23-1
j_call: TRBJ2-2
cdr3_aa: ASSQPRPTGELF

v_call: TRBV7-2
j_call: TRBJ2-1
cdr3_aa: ASSLGGARIKDNEQF

v_call: TRBV2
j_call: TRBJ2-1
cdr3_aa: ASRQGDNEQF

v_call: TRBV10-3
j_call: TRBJ1-5
cdr3_aa: AIRGQGHQPQH

v_call: TRBV30
j_call: TRBJ1-2
cdr3_aa: AWSRAGGNYGYT

v_call: TRBV7-2
j_call: TRBJ1-4
cdr3_aa: ASSLALLSGNEKLF

v_call: TRBV7-9
j_call: TRBJ2-3
cdr3_aa: ASSFGLAGSGADTQY

v_call: TRBV27
j_call: TRBJ2-5
cdr3_aa: ASSSPRLAGVETQY

v_call: TRBV4-1
j_call: TRBJ2-5
cdr3_aa: ASSQDTTGSRETQY

v_call: TRBV7-9
j_call: TRBJ2-1
cdr3_aa: ASSLIFGSYNEQF

v_call: TRBV7-2
j_call: TRBJ1-2
cdr3_aa: ASSLGQGIGYT

v_call: TRBV9
j_call: TRBJ2-3
cdr3_aa: ASSLLAGGTTDTQY

v_call: TRBV27
j_call: TRBJ1-6
cdr3_aa: ASSVAIGFRSSPLH

v_call: TRBV9
j_call: TRBJ1-5
cdr3_aa: ASSVGQVGSQH

v_call: TRBV9
j_call: TRBJ2-2
cdr3_aa: ASSVDRWTGELF

v_call: TRBV10-3
j_call: TRBJ2-1
cdr3_aa: AISTGQGVEQF

v_call: TRBV29-1
j_call: TRBJ1-2
cdr3_aa: SVEDQGSYGYT

v_call: TRBV4-1
j_call: TRBJ2-3
cdr3_aa: ASSQDWPGAGDTQY

v_call: TRBV27
j_call: TRBJ2-1
cdr3_aa: ASSSDRELYNEQF

v_call: TRBV11-2
j_call: TRBJ2-3
cdr3_aa: ASSPAGTDTDTQY

v_call: TRBV7-2
j_call: TRBJ1-2
cdr3_aa: ASSPPPSGASGYT

v_call: TRBV19
j_call: TRBJ2-6
cdr3_aa: ASSTGFSGANVLT

v_call: TRBV27
j_call: TRBJ1-4
cdr3_aa: ASSSVAGGANEKLF

v_call: TRBV7-2
j_call: TRBJ2-2
cdr3_aa: ASSLVTVNTGELF

v_call: TRBV30
j_call: TRBJ1-1
cdr3_aa: AWSPDHRRAF

v_call: TRBV10-3
j_call: TRBJ1-1
cdr3_aa: AIGTRINTEAF

v_call: TRBV4-1
j_call: TRBJ1-3
cdr3_aa: ASSQENTRGNTIY

v_call: TRBV7-3
j_call: TRBJ2-1
cdr3_aa: ASSFNPRARGHEQF

v_call: TRBV7-3
j_call: TRBJ2-5
cdr3_aa: ASSSTGTGQETQY

v_call: TRBV7-8
j_call: TRBJ1-6
cdr3_aa: ASSLVLSPLH

v_call: TRBV20-1
j_call: TRBJ1-6
cdr3_aa: SASQGSPLH

v_call: TRBV14
j_call: TRBJ2-2
cdr3_aa: ASSQAPRTGYGELF

v_call: TRBV30
j_call: TRBJ1-2
cdr3_aa: AWRAALGYT

v_call: TRBV7-2
j_call: TRBJ2-1
cdr3_aa: ASSFQGTTVYNEQF

v_call: TRBV4-1
j_call: TRBJ1-1
cdr3_aa: GEGQTMNTEAF

v_call: TRBV9
j_call: TRBJ2-5
cdr3_aa: ASSVARGPNNAETQY

v_call: TRBV7-2
j_call: TRBJ1-6
cdr3_aa: ASSFSSGGRGDSPLH

v_call: TRBV2
j_call: TRBJ1-2
cdr3_aa: ASSLHGNYGYT

v_call: TRBV14
j_call: TRBJ2-5
cdr3_aa: ASSLGTGMYQETQY